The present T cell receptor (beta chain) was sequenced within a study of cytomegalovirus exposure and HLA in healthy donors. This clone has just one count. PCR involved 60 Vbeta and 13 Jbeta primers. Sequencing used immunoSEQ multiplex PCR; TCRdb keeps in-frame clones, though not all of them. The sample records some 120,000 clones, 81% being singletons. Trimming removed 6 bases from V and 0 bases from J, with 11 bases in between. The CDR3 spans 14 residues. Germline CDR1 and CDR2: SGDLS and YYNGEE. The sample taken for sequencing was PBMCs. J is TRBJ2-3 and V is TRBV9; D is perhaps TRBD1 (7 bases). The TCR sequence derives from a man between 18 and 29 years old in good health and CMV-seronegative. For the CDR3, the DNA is TGTGCCAGCACCAGGGGGGCCAGCACAGATACGCAGTATTTT. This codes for CASTRGASTDTQYF.